This T cell receptor beta chain was observed in a study of blood T cells in healthy people across ages. CDR1 and CDR2 from the germline V gene are MNHEY and SVGAGI. The CDR3 spans 17 residues. V was shortened by 2 bases and J by 2 bases, with 13 bases between the two germline ends. This clonotype was seen only a few times. Primed by a sample-barcoded 5' primer and a J-beta primer mix, a second PCR proceeded for about 6 to 11 cycles. TCRdb re-called the 5' RACE reads with MiXCR, one entry per CDR3 protein. The repertoire holds around 1,000,000 distinct CDR3 sequences, with almost 25% as singletons. This same sample was also taken into another study, of T cells of mothers and their children.

The V and J genes are TRBV6-5 and TRBJ2-6, with D perhaps matching TRBD2 (7 bases). This sequence was found in a girl aged 2 to 10 in good health. Sequencing used blood. The CDR3 region has the DNA TGTGCCAGCAGTTACGTAGGGGGGGACGCTGGGGCCAACGTCCTGACTTTC. Translated, it gives CASSYVGGDAGANVLTF.